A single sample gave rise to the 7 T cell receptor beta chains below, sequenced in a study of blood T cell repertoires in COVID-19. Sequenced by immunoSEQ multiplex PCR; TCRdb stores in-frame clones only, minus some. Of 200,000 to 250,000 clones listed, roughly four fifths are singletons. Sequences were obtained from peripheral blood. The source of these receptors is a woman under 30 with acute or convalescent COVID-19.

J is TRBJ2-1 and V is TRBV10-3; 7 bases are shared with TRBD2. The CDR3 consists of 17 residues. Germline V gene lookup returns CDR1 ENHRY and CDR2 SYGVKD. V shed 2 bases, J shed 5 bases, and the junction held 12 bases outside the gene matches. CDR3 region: CAISEGPGGSKDNEQFF. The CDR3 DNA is TGTGCCATCAGTGAGGGCCCTGGCGGGAGTAAGGACAATGAGCAGTTCTTC.

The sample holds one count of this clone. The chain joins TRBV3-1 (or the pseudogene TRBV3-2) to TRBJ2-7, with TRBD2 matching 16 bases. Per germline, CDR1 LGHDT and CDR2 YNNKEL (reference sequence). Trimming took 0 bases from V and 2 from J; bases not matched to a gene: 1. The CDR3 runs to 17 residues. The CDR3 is CASSQEGLAGGPYEQYF. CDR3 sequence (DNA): TGTGCCAGCAGCCAAGAGGGACTAGCGGGAGGGCCCTACGAGCAGTACTTC.

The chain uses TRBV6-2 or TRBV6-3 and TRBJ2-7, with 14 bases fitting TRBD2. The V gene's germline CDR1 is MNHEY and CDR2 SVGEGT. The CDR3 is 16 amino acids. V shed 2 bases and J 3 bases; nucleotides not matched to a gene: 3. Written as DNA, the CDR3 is TGTGCCAGCAGTTACACGGGACTAGCGGGGGACTACGAGCAGTACTTC. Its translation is CASSYTGLAGDYEQYF.

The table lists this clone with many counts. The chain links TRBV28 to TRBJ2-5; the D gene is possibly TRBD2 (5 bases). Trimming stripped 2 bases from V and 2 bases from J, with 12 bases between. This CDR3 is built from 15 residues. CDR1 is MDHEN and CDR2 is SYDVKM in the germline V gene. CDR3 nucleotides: TGTGCCAGCAGTTTAGCAGCGAGACTACAAGAGACCCAGTACTTC. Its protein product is CASSLAARLQETQYF.

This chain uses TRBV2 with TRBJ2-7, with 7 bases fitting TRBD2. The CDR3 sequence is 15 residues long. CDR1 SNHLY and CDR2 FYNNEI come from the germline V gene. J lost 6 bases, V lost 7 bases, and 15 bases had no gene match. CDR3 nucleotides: TGTGCCAGCAACCGAGGGACTACGGGAGCGAGCGAGCAGTACTTC. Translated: CASNRGTTGASEQYF.

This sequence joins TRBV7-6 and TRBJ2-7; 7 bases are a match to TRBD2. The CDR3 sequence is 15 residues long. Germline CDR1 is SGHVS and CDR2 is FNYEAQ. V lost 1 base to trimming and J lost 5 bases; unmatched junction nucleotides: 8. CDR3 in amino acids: CASSLGDYPGNEQYF. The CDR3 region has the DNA TGTGCCAGCAGCTTAGGGGACTACCCAGGCAACGAGCAGTACTTC. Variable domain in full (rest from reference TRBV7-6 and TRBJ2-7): GAGVSQSPRYKVTKRGQDVALRCDPISGHVSLYWYRQALGQGPEFLTYFNYEAQQDKSGLPNDRFSAERPEGSISTLTIQRTEQRDSAMYRCASSLGDYPGNEQYFGPGTRLTVT.

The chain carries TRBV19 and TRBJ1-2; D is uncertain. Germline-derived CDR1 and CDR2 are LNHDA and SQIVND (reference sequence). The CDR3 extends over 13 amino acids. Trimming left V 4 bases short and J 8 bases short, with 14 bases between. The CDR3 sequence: CASSKVQASGYTF. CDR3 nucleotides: TGTGCCAGTAGTAAGGTCCAGGCGAGCGGCTACACCTTC.